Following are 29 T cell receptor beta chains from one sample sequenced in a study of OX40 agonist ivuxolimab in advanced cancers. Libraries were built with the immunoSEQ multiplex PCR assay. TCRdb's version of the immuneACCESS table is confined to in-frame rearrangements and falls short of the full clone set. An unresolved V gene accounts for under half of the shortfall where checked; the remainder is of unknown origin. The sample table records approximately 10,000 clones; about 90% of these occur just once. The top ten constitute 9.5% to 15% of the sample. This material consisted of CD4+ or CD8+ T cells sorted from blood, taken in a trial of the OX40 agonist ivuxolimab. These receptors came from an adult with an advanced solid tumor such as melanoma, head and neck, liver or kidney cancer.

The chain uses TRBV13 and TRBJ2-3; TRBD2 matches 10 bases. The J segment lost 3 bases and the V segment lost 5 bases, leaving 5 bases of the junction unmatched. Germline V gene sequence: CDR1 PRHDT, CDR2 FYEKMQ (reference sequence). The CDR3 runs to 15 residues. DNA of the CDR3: TGTGCCAGCAGCCAATCTAGCGGGGGAACAGATACGCAGTATTTT. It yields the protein CASSQSSGGTDTQYF.

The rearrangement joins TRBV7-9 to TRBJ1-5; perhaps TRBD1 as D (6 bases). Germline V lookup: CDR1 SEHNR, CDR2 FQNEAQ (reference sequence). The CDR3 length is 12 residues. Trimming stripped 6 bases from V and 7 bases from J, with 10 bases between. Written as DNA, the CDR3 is TGTGCCAGCAGTTCAGGGGCGCAGCCCCAGCATTTT. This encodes CASSSGAQPQHF.

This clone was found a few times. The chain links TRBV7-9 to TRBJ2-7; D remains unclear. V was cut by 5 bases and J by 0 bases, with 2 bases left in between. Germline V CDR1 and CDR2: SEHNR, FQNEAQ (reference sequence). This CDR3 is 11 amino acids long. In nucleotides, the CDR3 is TGTGCCAGCAGCGCCTCCTACGAGCAGTACTTC. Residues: CASSASYEQYF.

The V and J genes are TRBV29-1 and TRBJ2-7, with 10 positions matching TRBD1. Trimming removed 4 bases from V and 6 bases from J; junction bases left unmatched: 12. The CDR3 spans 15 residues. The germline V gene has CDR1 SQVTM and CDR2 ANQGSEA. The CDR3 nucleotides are TGCAGCGTTGCGGGACAGGGGCCAACGTTTGGCGAGCAGTACTTC. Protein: CSVAGQGPTFGEQYF.

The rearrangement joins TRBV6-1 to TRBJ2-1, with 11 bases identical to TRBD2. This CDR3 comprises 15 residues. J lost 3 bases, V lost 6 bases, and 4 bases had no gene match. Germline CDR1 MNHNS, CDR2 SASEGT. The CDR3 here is CASRILAGDYNEQFF. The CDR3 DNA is TGTGCCAGCAGGATACTAGCGGGGGACTACAATGAGCAGTTCTTC.

The CDR3 here is CASSQDRAKETQYF. CDR3 DNA sequence: TGTGCCAGCAGCCAGGACAGGGCAAAAGAGACCCAGTACTTC. This chain connects TRBV7-6 to TRBJ2-5, with 8 nucleotides matching TRBD1. V lost 5 bases, J lost 3 bases, and 5 bases stayed unmatched. Germline V gene data show CDR1 as SGHVS and CDR2 as FNYEAQ. This CDR3 is 14 amino acids long. Together with reference TRBV7-6 and TRBJ2-5, the CDR3 gives the full variable domain: GAGVSQSPRYKVTKRGQDVALRCDPISGHVSLYWYRQALGQGPEFLTYFNYEAQQDKSGLPNDRFSAERPEGSISTLTIQRTEQRDSAMYRCASSQDRAKETQYFGPGTRLLVL.

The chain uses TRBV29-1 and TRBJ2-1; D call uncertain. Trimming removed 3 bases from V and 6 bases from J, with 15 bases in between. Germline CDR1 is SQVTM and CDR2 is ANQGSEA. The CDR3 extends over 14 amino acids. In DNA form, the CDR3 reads TGCAGCGTTGACGACTCCCGGACCCTCAATGAGCAGTTCTTC. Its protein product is CSVDDSRTLNEQFF.

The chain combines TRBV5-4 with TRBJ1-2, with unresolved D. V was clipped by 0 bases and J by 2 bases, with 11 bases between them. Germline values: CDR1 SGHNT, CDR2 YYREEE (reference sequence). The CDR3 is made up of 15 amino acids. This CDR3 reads CASSLARVPNYGYTF. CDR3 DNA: TGTGCCAGCAGCTTGGCTAGGGTCCCGAACTATGGCTACACCTTC.

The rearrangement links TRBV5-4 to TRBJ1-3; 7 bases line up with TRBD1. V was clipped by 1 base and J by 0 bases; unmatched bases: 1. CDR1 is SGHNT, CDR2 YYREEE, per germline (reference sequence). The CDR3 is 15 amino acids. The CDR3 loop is CASSLTGVSGNTIYF. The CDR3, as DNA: TGTGCCAGCAGCTTGACAGGGGTCTCTGGAAACACCATATATTTT.

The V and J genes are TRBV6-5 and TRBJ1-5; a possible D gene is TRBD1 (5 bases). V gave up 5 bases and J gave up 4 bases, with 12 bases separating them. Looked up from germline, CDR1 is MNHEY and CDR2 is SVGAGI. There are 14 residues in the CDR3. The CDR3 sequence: CASSQGVSNQPQHF. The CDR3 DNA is TGTGCCAGCAGTCAGGGAGTCTCGAATCAGCCCCAGCATTTT.

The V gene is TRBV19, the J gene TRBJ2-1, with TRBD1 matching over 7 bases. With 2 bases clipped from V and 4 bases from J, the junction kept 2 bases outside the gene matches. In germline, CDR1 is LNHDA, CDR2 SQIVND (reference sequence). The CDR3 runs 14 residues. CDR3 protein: CASSISTGYNEQFF. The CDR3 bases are TGTGCCAGTAGTATATCGACAGGGTACAATGAGCAGTTCTTC.

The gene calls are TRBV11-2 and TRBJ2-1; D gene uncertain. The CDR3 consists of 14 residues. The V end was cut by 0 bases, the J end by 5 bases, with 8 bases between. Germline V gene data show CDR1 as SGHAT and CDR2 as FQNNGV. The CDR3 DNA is TGTGCCAGCAGCTTAGAGATAGATCACAATGAGCAGTTCTTC. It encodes CASSLEIDHNEQFF.

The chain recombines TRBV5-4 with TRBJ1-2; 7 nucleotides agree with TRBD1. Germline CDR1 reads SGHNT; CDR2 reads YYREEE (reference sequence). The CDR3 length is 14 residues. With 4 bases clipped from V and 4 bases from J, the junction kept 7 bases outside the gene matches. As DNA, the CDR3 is TGTGCCAGCAGCCCCAGGGGGGCGGGCTATGGCTACACCTTC. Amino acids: CASSPRGAGYGYTF.

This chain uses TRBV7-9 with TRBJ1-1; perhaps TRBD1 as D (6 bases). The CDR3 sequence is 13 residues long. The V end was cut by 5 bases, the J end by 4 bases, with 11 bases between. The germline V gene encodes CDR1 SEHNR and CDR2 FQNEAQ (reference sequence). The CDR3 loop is CASSPGQFTEAFF. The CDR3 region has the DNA TGTGCCAGCAGCCCCGGACAGTTCACTGAAGCTTTCTTT.

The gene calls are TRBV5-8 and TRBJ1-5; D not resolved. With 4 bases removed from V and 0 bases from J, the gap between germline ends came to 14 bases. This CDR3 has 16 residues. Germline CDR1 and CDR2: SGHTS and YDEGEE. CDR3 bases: TGTGCCAGCAGCCCTGGCGGGCCGTATAGCAATCAGCCCCAGCATTTT. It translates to CASSPGGPYSNQPQHF.

CDR3: CASSAGLDGSYEQYF. The CDR3 region has the DNA TGTGCCAGCAGTGCGGGACTAGATGGGTCCTACGAGCAGTACTTC. The gene calls are TRBV2 and TRBJ2-7; 8 bases fit TRBD2. The germline V gene encodes CDR1 SNHLY and CDR2 FYNNEI. CDR3 length: 15 amino acids. Trimming took 4 bases from V and 1 from J; bases not matched to a gene: 6. The whole variable domain, remainder taken from reference TRBV2 and TRBJ2-7, is EPEVTQTPSHQVTQMGQEVILRCVPISNHLYFYWYRQILGQKVEFLVSFYNNEISEKSEIFDDQFSVERPDGSNFTLKIRSTKLEDSAMYFCASSAGLDGSYEQYFGPGTRLTVT.

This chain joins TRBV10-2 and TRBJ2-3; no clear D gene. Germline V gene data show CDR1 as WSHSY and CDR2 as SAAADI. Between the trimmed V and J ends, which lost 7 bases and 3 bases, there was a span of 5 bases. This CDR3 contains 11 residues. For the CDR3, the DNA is TGCGCCAGCATCGATACAGATACGCAGTATTTT. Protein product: CASIDTDTQYF.

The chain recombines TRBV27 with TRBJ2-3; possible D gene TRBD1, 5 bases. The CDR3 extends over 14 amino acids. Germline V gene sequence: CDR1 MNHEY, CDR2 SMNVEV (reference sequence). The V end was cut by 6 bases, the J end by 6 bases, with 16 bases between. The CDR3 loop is CASSRQGLLDTQYF. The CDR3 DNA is TGTGCCAGCAGCCGCCAGGGCCTCCTGGATACGCAGTATTTT.

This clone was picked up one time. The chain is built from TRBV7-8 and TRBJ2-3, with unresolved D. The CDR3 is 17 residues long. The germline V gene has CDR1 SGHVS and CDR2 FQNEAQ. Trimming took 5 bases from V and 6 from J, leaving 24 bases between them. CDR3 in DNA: TGTGCCAGCAGCCAAGATCTCGCGGACCCCCAGGTGGATACGCAGTATTTT. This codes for CASSQDLADPQVDTQYF.

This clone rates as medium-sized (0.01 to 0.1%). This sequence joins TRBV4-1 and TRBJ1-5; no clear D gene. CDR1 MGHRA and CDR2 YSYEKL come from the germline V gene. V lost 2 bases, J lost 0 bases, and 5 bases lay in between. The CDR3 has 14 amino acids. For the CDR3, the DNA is TGCGCCAGCAGCCAATTGGATAGCAATCAGCCCCAGCATTTT. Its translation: CASSQLDSNQPQHF.

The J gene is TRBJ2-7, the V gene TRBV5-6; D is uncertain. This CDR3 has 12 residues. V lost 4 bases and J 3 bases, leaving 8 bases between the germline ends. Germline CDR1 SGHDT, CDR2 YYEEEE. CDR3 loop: CASSPDGYEQYF. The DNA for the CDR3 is TGTGCCAGCAGCCCGGACGGCTACGAGCAGTACTTC.

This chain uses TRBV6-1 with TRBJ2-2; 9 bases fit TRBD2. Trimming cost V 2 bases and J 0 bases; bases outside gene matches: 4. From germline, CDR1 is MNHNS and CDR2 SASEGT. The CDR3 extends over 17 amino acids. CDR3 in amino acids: CASSETGLATNTGELFF. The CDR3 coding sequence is TGTGCCAGCAGTGAAACAGGACTAGCGACGAACACCGGGGAGCTGTTTTTT.

The CDR3 DNA sequence: TGTGCCAGTAGTAGAAGGAACTCCTACAATGAGCAGTTCTTC. Protein sequence: CASSRRNSYNEQFF. The chain carries TRBV19 and TRBJ2-1; D call uncertain. CDR1 is LNHDA and CDR2 is SQIVND in the germline V gene (reference sequence). Trimming shortened V by 4 bases and J by 0 bases, and 7 bases separated the two germline ends. The CDR3 spans 14 residues.

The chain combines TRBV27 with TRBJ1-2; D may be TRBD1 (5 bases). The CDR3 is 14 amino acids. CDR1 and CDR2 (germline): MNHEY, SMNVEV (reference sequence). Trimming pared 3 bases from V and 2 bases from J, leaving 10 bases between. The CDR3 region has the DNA TGTGCCAGCAGTTTCCTCGGGGCGAACTATGGCTACACCTTC. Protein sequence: CASSFLGANYGYTF.

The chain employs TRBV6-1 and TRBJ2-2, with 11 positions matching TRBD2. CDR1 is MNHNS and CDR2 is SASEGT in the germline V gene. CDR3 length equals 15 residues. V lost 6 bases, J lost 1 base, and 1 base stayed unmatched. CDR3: CASSTSGGNTGELFF. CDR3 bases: TGTGCCAGCAGCACTAGCGGGGGGAACACCGGGGAGCTGTTTTTT.

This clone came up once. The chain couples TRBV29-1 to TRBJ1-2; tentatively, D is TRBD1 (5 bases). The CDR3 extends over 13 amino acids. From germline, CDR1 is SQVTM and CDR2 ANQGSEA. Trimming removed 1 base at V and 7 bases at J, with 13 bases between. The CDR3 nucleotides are TGCAGCGTTGAAGGGGGGTCAGCAGTTGGCTACACCTTC. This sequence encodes CSVEGGSAVGYTF.

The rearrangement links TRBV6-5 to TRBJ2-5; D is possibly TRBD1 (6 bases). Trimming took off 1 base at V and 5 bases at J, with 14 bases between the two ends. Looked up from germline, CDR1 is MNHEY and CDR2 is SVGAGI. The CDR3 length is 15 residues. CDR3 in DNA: TGTGCCAGCAGTTACTTGCAGGGGTTTGAGGAGACCCAGTACTTC. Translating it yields CASSYLQGFEETQYF.

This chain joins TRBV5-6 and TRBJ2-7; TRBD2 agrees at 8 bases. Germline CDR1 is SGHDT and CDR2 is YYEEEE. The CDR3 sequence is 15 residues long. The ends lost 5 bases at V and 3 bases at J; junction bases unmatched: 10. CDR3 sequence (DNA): TGTGCCAGCAGAGGAACTAGCGGTCCTCTCTACGAGCAGTACTTC. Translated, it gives CASRGTSGPLYEQYF.

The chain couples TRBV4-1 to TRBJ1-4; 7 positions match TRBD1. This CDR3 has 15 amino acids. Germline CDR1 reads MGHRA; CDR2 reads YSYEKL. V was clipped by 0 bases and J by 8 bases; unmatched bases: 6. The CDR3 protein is CASSQETGMNEKLFF. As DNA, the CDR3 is TGCGCCAGCAGCCAAGAGACAGGGATGAACGAAAAACTGTTTTTT.